This TCR beta chain was documented in a study of vaccination effects on CD4 cells after COVID-19. TCRdb's copy holds only in-frame clones and misses some; the assay was immunoSEQ multiplex PCR. The sample comprises nearly 50,000 clones, under 85% of which are singletons, and 4.5% to 5.5% rests with the top ten. After about 10 days in culture, the CD4+ T cells were isolated. A PCR test confirmed that the person had SARS-CoV-2 infection between March and December 2020. Vaccine administered to participants consisted of two doses of either BNT162b2 or mRNA-1273. Per the germline V gene, CDR1 is SGHKS and CDR2 is YYEKEE (reference sequence). This CDR3 contains 16 residues. J gave up 2 bases and V 3 bases, and 7 bases lay outside the gene matches. In the case of this clone: Its antigen is unknown.

This sample comprised CD4+ T cells from PBMCs cultured without peptide, obtained after COVID-19 vaccination. This TCR came from a human donor who had a prior SARS-CoV-2 infection. The chain recombines TRBV5-5 with TRBJ2-3, with 9 bases identical to TRBD2. CDR3 region: CASSSLAGTITDTQYF. The CDR3 coding sequence is TGTGCCAGCAGCTCCCTAGCGGGAACCATCACAGATACGCAGTATTTT.